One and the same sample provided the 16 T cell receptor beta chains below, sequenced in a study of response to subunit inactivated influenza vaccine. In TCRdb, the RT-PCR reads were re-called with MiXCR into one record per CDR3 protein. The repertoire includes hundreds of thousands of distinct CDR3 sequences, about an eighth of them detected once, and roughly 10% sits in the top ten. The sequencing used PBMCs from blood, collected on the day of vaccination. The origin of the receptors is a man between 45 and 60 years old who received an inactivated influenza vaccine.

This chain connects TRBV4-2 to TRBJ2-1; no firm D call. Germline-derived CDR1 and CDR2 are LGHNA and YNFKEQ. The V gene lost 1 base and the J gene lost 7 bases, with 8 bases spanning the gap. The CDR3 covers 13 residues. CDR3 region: CASSQGPRNEQFF. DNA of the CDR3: TGTGCCAGCAGCCAAGGGCCACGGAATGAGCAGTTCTTC.

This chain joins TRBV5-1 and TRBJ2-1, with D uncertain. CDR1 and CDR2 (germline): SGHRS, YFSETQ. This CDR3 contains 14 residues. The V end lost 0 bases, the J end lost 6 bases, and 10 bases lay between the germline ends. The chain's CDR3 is CASSLDPASNEQFF. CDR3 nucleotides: TGCGCCAGCAGCTTGGACCCAGCGAGCAATGAGCAGTTCTTC.

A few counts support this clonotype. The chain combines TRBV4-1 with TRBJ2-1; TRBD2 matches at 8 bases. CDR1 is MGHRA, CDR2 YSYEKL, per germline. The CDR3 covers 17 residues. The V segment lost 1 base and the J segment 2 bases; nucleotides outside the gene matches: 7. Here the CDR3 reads CASSQVASGWTYNEQFF. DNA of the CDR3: TGCGCCAGCAGCCAAGTTGCTAGCGGGTGGACCTACAATGAGCAGTTCTTC.

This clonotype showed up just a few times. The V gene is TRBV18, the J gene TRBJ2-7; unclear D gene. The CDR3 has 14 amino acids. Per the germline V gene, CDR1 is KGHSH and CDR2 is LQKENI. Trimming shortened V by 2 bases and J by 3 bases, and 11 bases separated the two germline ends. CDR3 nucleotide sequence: TGTGCCAGCTCACCATCTAGGACGGACTACGAGCAGTACTTC. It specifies CASSPSRTDYEQYF.

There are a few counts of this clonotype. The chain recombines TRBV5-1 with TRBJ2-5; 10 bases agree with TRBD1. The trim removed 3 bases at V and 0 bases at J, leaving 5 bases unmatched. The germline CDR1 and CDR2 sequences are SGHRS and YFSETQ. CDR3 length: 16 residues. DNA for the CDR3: TGCGCCAGCAGCTCTAGGGGACAGGGGTACCAAGAGACCCAGTACTTC. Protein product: CASSSRGQGYQETQYF.

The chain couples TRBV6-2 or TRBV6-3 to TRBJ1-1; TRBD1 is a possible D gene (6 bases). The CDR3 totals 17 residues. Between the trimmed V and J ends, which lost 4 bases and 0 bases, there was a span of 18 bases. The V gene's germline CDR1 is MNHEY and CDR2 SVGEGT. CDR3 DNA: TGTGCCAGCAGTTCGTGGGGTACAGGGATGATGAACACTGAAGCTTTCTTT. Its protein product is CASSSWGTGMMNTEAFF.

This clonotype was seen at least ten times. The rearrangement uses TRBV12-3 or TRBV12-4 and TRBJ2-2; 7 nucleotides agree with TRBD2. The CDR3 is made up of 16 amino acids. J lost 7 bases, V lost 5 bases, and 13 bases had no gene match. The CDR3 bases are TGTGCCAGCAGTGCCAGACTAGCCCCCCTGGGCGGGGAGCTGTTTTTT. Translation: CASSARLAPLGGELFF.

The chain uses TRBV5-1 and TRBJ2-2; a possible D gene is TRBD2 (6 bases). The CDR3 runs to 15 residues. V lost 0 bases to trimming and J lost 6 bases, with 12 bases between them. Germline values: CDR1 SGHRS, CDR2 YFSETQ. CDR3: CASSLDGRRAGELFF. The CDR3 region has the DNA TGCGCCAGCAGCTTGGATGGGAGGCGGGCCGGGGAGCTGTTTTTT.

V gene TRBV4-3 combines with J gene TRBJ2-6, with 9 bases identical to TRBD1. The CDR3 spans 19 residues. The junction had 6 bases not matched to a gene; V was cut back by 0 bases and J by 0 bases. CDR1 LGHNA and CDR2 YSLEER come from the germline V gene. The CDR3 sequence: CASSQDLWGQGSGANVLTF. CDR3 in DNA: TGCGCCAGCAGCCAAGATCTTTGGGGACAGGGCTCTGGGGCCAACGTCCTGACTTTC.

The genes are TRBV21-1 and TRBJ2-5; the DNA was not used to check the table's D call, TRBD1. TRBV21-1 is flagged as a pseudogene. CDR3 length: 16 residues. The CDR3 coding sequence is TGTGCCAGCAGCAAAGCTGGGGGTATAGTAGGAGAGACCCAGTACTTC. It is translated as CASSKAGGIVGETQYF.

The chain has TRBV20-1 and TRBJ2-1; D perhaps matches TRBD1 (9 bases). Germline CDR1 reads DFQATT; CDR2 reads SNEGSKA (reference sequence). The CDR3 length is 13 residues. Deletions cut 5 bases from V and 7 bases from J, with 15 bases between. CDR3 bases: TGCAGTGCTGCGGGGGGACAGGGAAATGAGCAGTTCTTC. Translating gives CSAAGGQGNEQFF.

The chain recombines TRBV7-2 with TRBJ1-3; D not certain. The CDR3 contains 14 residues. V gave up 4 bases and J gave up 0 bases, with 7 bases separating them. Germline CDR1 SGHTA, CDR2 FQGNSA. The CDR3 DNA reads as TGTGCCAGCAGCTCTCGGTCCTCTGGAAACACCATATATTTT. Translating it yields CASSSRSSGNTIYF.

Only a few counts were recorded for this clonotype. Here the CDR3 reads CASSLGSSVSTDTQYF. In nucleotides, the CDR3 is TGTGCCAGCAGTTTAGGCTCGTCAGTGAGCACAGATACGCAGTATTTT. This chain joins TRBV28 and TRBJ2-3; D unclear. V lost 2 bases and J lost 0, with 12 bases in between. The CDR3 covers 16 residues. The germline gives CDR1 MDHEN, CDR2 SYDVKM.

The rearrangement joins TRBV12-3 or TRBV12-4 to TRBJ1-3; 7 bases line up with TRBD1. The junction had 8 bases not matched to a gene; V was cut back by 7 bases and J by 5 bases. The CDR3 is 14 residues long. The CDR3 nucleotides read TGTGCCAGCACGGCAGGGGGGGGTAGAAACACCATATATTTT. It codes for CASTAGGGRNTIYF.

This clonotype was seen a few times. CDR3 in DNA: TGTGCCAGCAGTTTACGACAGGGTGAGACTGAAGCTTTCTTT. Translated: CASSLRQGETEAFF. The V and J genes are TRBV12-3 or TRBV12-4 and TRBJ1-1; 7 bases are shared with TRBD1. V dropped 2 bases and J dropped 5; count of bases not matched to a gene: 5. The CDR3 runs to 14 residues.

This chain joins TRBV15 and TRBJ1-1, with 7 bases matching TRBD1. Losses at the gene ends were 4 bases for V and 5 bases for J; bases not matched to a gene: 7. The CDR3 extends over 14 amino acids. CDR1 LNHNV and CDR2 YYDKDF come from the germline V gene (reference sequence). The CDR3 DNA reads TGTGCCACCAGCACCCCAACAGGGGTAACTGAAGCTTTCTTT. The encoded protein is CATSTPTGVTEAFF.